Listed here are 23 T cell receptor beta chains from one sample, sequenced in a study of cytomegalovirus exposure and HLA in healthy donors. Use of 60 Vbeta and 13 Jbeta primers characterized the PCR. The data were produced by immunoSEQ multiplex PCR, yet TCRdb's version contains in-frame clones alone and is incomplete. The table records 130,000 to 150,000 clones, less than 85% of them present only once. Sample: PBMCs. Receptors originate from a man in his late teens or twenties in good health and CMV-seropositive.

DNA of the CDR3: TGTGCCAGCAGCTTGGCCGGGGGAGGCACAGATACGCAGTATTTT. Its protein is CASSLAGGGTDTQYF. This chain uses TRBV5-6 with TRBJ2-3; D possibly corresponds to TRBD2 (6 bases). CDR1 and CDR2 from the germline V gene are SGHDT and YYEEEE. The CDR3 loop spans 15 amino acids. V was cut by 0 bases and J by 1 base, with 9 bases left in between.

The chain joins TRBV6-5 to TRBJ1-1, with D unclear. Trimming took off 2 bases at V and 5 bases at J, with 9 bases between the two ends. The CDR3 spans 13 residues. CDR1 and CDR2 from the germline V gene are MNHEY and SVGAGI. The CDR3 is CASSYRPRTEAFF. The CDR3 region has the DNA TGTGCCAGCAGTTACAGGCCTAGGACTGAAGCTTTCTTT.

With regard to this clone: This sample includes further DNA sequences coding for the same CDR3. The chain employs TRBV6-5 and TRBJ1-5; possible D gene TRBD1, 5 bases. Germline V gene lookup returns CDR1 MNHEY and CDR2 SVGAGI. Trimming removed 5 bases from V and 0 bases from J, with 8 bases in between. This CDR3 contains 14 residues. In DNA, the CDR3 is TGTGCCAGCAGTCGGCAGGGTAGCAATCAGCCCCAGCATTTT. This encodes CASSRQGSNQPQHF.

V gene TRBV19 combines with J gene TRBJ1-5; 8 nucleotides agree with TRBD1. The CDR3 is 15 residues long. Germline CDR1 LNHDA, CDR2 SQIVND (reference sequence). The J segment lost 0 bases and the V segment lost 4 bases, leaving 2 bases of the junction unmatched. The CDR3 region has the DNA TGTGCCAGTAGTAACAGGGGGTTTAGCAATCAGCCCCAGCATTTT. It specifies CASSNRGFSNQPQHF.

The rearrangement links TRBV6-5 to TRBJ1-5; unclear D gene. CDR3 length: 14 residues. V shed 7 bases and J shed 4 bases, with 14 bases lying between them. In germline, CDR1 is MNHEY, CDR2 SVGAGI. In DNA form, the CDR3 reads TGTGCCAGCACCTCGGTCGGAGGAAATCAGCCCCAGCATTTT. It translates to CASTSVGGNQPQHF.

The chain has TRBV19 and TRBJ2-7; the match to TRBD1 covers 8 bases. Germline CDR1 reads LNHDA; CDR2 reads SQIVND (reference sequence). V trimming: 1 base; J trimming: 3 bases; junction bases outside the gene matches: 5. The CDR3 totals 15 residues. The DNA for the CDR3 is TGTGCCAGTAGTATAGGTGGACAGGGTGTCTACGAGCAGTACTTC. As protein: CASSIGGQGVYEQYF. The full variable domain, rest sourced from reference TRBV19 and TRBJ2-7, is DGGITQSPKYLFRKEGQNVTLSCEQNLNHDAMYWYRQDPGQGLRLIYYSQIVNDFQKGDIAEGYSVSREKKESFPLTVTSAQKNPTAFYLCASSIGGQGVYEQYFGPGTRLTVT.

The table lists this clone with a few counts. The CDR3 reads CASSPYGTAYSNQPQHF. The CDR3 DNA reads TGTGCCAGCTCACCGTACGGGACAGCCTATAGCAATCAGCCCCAGCATTTT. This chain links TRBV18 with TRBJ1-5, with TRBD1 identical over 7 bases. The V gene end was trimmed by 3 bases and the J gene end by 0 bases; junction bases not matched to a gene: 8. The CDR3 runs to 17 residues. The germline V gene encodes CDR1 KGHSH and CDR2 LQKENI.

V and J are TRBV5-4 and TRBJ2-7, with TRBD2 matching 10 bases. CDR1 is SGHNT and CDR2 is YYREEE in the germline V gene (reference sequence). Losses at the gene ends were 3 bases for V and 3 bases for J; bases not matched to a gene: 3. The CDR3 consists of 14 residues. The chain's CDR3 is CASSWTSGSYEQYF. The CDR3 DNA reads TGTGCCAGCAGCTGGACTAGCGGAAGCTACGAGCAGTACTTC. Combining the CDR3 with reference TRBV5-4 and TRBJ2-7 gives the whole variable domain ETGVTQSPTHLIKTRGQQVTLRCSSQSGHNTVSWYQQALGQGPQFIFQYYREEENGRGNFPPRFSGLQFPNYSSELNVNALELDDSALYLCASSWTSGSYEQYFGPGTRLTVT.

V is TRBV6-1 and J is TRBJ2-5, with D hard to call. The J call may not be correct, given that the DNA end is closer to TRBJ2-7. The CDR3 sequence is 11 residues long. Germline V gene sequence: CDR1 MNHNS, CDR2 SASEGT. The CDR3: CASSENHEQYF. In DNA form, the CDR3 reads TGTGCCAGCAGTGAAAACCACGAGCAGTACTTC.

The gene calls are TRBV28 and TRBJ2-7; possible D gene TRBD1, 7 bases. The germline CDR1 and CDR2 sequences are MDHEN and SYDVKM. The CDR3 totals 14 residues. Trimming removed 5 bases from V and 4 bases from J, with 15 bases in between. DNA of the CDR3: TGTGCCAGCAGTCTTCAGGGGGGTGTTTACGAGCAGTACTTC. Amino acid sequence: CASSLQGGVYEQYF.

The chain employs TRBV5-1 and TRBJ2-7, with 7 positions matching TRBD1. Germline V lookup: CDR1 SGHRS, CDR2 YFSETQ. V shed 0 bases, J shed 6 bases, and the junction held 9 bases outside the gene matches. The CDR3 contains 15 residues. The CDR3 region has the DNA TGCGCCAGCAGCTTGGAAGCAGGGGGTCTAGGCGAGCAGTACTTC. Translated, it gives CASSLEAGGLGEQYF. The whole variable domain, filled in from reference TRBV5-1 and TRBJ2-7, reads KAGVTQTPRYLIKTRGQQVTLSCSPISGHRSVSWYQQTPGQGLQFLFEYFSETQRNKGNFPGRFSGRQFSNSRSEMNVSTLELGDSALYLCASSLEAGGLGEQYFGPGTRLTVT.

V usage is TRBV28 and J usage is TRBJ1-2; D is perhaps TRBD1 (5 bases). This CDR3 is built from 14 residues. Germline CDR1 is MDHEN and CDR2 is SYDVKM. V was clipped by 2 bases and J by 5 bases, with 12 bases between them. The CDR3: CASSLPLAGYGYTF. The CDR3 DNA reads as TGTGCCAGCAGTTTACCCCTGGCAGGGTATGGCTACACCTTC.

This chain joins TRBV28 and TRBJ2-7; TRBD1 is a possible D gene (6 bases). The V and J ends lost 1 base and 4 bases respectively, with 11 bases between them. The CDR3 is made up of 14 amino acids. Germline V gene data show CDR1 as MDHEN and CDR2 as SYDVKM. In DNA form, the CDR3 reads TGTGCCAGCAGTTTATCGACAGGTCAATACGAGCAGTACTTC. Amino acid sequence: CASSLSTGQYEQYF.

The rearrangement links TRBV9 to TRBJ2-7; perhaps TRBD1 as D (6 bases). The V end lost 0 bases, the J end lost 4 bases, and 17 bases lay between the germline ends. The germline V gene has CDR1 SGDLS and CDR2 YYNGEE. CDR3 size: 16 residues. DNA for the CDR3: TGTGCCAGCAGCGTAGGGGCAGGGGCCTTCTCTTACGAGCAGTACTTC. Translation gives CASSVGAGAFSYEQYF.

A single count supports this clone. The chain has TRBV7-9 and TRBJ1-1; 7 bases agree with TRBD1. The length of the CDR3 is 17 residues. Trimming at V came to 1 base and at J to 8 bases, leaving 16 bases not matched to a gene. CDR1 is SEHNR and CDR2 is FQNEAQ in the germline V gene (reference sequence). CDR3 sequence reads: CASSLGSGAGGNQEAFF. The DNA for the CDR3 is TGTGCCAGCAGCTTAGGCTCCGGGGCAGGGGGTAACCAAGAAGCTTTCTTT.

The sample holds a few counts of this clone. The chain links TRBV11-2 to TRBJ2-4; D is uncertain. V was shortened by 5 bases and J by 0 bases, with 20 bases between the two germline ends. CDR1 is SGHAT and CDR2 is FQNNGV in the germline V gene. There are 18 residues in the CDR3. CDR3 DNA: TGTGCCAGCAGCGCTCTTTTACCCACACCTTTAGCCAAAAACATTCAGTACTTC. Protein sequence: CASSALLPTPLAKNIQYF.

The CDR3 sequence is CASSTTGTHGYTF. As DNA, the CDR3 is TGTGCCAGTAGTACGACAGGGACACATGGCTACACCTTC. This chain joins TRBV19 and TRBJ1-2; TRBD1 matches at 7 bases. CDR1 and CDR2 (germline): LNHDA, SQIVND (reference sequence). The length of the CDR3 is 13 residues. With 4 bases clipped from V and 6 bases from J, the junction kept 5 bases outside the gene matches.

The chain has TRBV19 and TRBJ2-7; the D gene is possibly TRBD1 (5 bases). CDR1 is LNHDA, CDR2 SQIVND, per germline (reference sequence). V lost 1 base and J 2 bases, leaving 12 bases between the germline ends. The CDR3 consists of 15 residues. CDR3 region: CASSIAPRATYEQYF. The CDR3 coding sequence is TGTGCCAGTAGTATAGCTCCCAGGGCCACCTACGAGCAGTACTTC.

Worth noting for this clone: One end of the junction varies from germline; a read error may be responsible. This sample includes further DNA sequences coding for the same CDR3. This sequence joins TRBV29-1 and TRBJ1-2; 9 nucleotides match TRBD1. CDR1 and CDR2 from the germline V gene are SQVTM and ANQGSEA. This CDR3 has 12 residues. CDR3 sequence: CSVVTGGYGYTF. The CDR3 coding sequence is TGCAGCGTTGTTACAGGGGGCTATGGTTACACCTTC.

CDR3: CASSMTGVDYGYTF. CDR3 DNA: TGTGCCAGTAGTATGACAGGGGTGGACTATGGCTACACCTTC. The rearrangement links TRBV19 to TRBJ1-2; TRBD1 matches 8 bases. The CDR3 length is 14 residues. V shed 3 bases, J shed 3 bases, and the junction held 3 bases outside the gene matches. The V gene's germline CDR1 is LNHDA and CDR2 SQIVND (reference sequence).

The chain combines TRBV7-9 with TRBJ2-5; D is uncertain. This CDR3 region has 14 residues. Germline assignment: CDR1 SEHNR and CDR2 FQNEAQ (reference sequence). The V gene lost 2 bases and the J gene lost 3 bases, with 10 bases spanning the gap. The CDR3, as DNA: TGTGCCAGCAGCTTATTGGGCCTTAAAGAGACCCAGTACTTC. Translation: CASSLLGLKETQYF.

This chain uses TRBV4-3 with TRBJ2-5; 7 bases line up with TRBD1. CDR1 is LGHNA and CDR2 is YSLEER in the germline V gene. CDR3 length: 17 amino acids. V shed 1 base, J shed 1 base, and the junction held 9 bases outside the gene matches. The CDR3 loop is CASSQVRGGWGQETQYF. DNA of the CDR3: TGCGCCAGCAGCCAAGTTCGAGGGGGCTGGGGCCAAGAGACCCAGTACTTC.

The chain has TRBV5-4 and TRBJ1-2, with D tentatively TRBD1 (6 bases). This CDR3 is 14 amino acids long. With 4 bases removed from V and 2 bases from J, the gap between germline ends came to 12 bases. CDR1 is SGHNT, CDR2 YYREEE, per germline (reference sequence). CDR3: CASSRPDRNYGYTF. The CDR3 DNA follows: TGTGCCAGCAGCCGCCCAGACAGGAACTATGGCTACACCTTC.